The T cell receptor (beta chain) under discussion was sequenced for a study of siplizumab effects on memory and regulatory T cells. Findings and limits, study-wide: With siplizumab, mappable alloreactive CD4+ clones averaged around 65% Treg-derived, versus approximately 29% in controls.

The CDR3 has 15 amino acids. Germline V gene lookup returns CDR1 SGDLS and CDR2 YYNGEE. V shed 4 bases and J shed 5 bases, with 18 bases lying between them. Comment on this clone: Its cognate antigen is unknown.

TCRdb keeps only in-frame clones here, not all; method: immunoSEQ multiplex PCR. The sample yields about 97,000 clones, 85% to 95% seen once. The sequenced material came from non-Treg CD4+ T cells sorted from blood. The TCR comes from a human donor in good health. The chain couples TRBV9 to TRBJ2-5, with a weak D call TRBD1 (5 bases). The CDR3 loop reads CASSTTDSFGETQYF. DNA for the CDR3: TGTGCCAGCAGCACCACAGACAGCTTTGGCGAGACCCAGTACTTC.